This T cell receptor (beta chain) was observed in a study of T-cell reconstitution after alpha-beta-depleted transplantation in children. Unique molecular identifiers were used in preparing the TCRbeta library. MiXCR was run by TCRdb on the PCR reads, yielding one entry per CDR3 protein. The sample includes around 600,000 distinct CDR3 sequences, 8% to 11% of them seen just once. This clonotype came up many times. CDR3 length equals 15 residues. The V gene's germline CDR1 is LGHDT and CDR2 YNNKEL (reference sequence). The V gene lost 0 bases and the J gene lost 6 bases, with 15 bases spanning the gap.

The clonotype comes from a human donor who donated a stem cell graft to a child with acute myeloid leukemia. The specimen comprised PBMCs from the stem cell graft donor, sampled from the stem cell graft. V and J are TRBV3-1 and TRBJ2-7, with TRBD2 as a possible D gene (5 bases). CDR3 sequence (DNA): TGTGCCAGCAGCCAAGATCTTAGCGAGGTTTCCGAGCAGTACTTC. The encoded protein is CASSQDLSEVSEQYF.